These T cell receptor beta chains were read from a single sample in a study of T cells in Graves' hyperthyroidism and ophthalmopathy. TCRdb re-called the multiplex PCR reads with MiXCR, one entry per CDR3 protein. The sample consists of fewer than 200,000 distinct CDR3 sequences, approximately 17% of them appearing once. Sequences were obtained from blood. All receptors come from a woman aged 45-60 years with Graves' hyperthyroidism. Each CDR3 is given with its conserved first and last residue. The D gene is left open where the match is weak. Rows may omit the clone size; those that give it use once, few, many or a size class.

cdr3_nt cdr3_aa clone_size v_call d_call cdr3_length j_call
TGTGCCATCAAGGAGGCATACAATGAGCAGTTCTTC CAIKEAYNEQFF many TRBV10-3 NA 12 TRBJ2-1
TGTGCCAGCAGTTATCAGGGACAGGGGGTCTACGAGCAGTACTTC CASSYQGQGVYEQYF many TRBV6-5 TRBD1 15 TRBJ2-7
TGCGCCAGCAGCTTGGGGCTAGCGGACTACAATGAGCAGTTCTTC CASSLGLADYNEQFF many TRBV5-1 TRBD2 15 TRBJ2-1
TGTGCCAGCAGTTTACTTTTCTTGTCAGAAGCTTTCTTT CASSLLFLSEAFF many TRBV28 NA 13 TRBJ1-1
TGTGCCAGTAGTATAGATCAACAGGGATCATTGGCTTTCTTT CASSIDQQGSLAFF many TRBV19 NA 14 TRBJ1-1
TGTGCCAGCAGCTTTGGGGGGACTAATGAAAAACTGTTTTTT CASSFGGTNEKLFF many TRBV7-2 NA 14 TRBJ1-4
TGTGCCATCAGGAAAGTAGCGGCTAACTATGGCTACACCTTC CAIRKVAANYGYTF many TRBV10-3 NA 14 TRBJ1-2
TGTGCCAGCAGCTTTGCAAACACTGAAGCTTTCTTT CASSFANTEAFF many TRBV7-2 NA 12 TRBJ1-1
TGTGCCAGCAGCCCGAGCGGGACATGGGGAAATACGCAGTATTTT CASSPSGTWGNTQYF few TRBV7-2 NA 15 TRBJ2-3
TGTGCCAGCAGCGACCCCTCGGCTAGCGGGGCCGCCCCCCCCACAGATACGCAGTATTTT CASSDPSASGAAPPTDTQYF many TRBV9 TRBD2 20 TRBJ2-3
TGTGCCACCAGTGATCCAACCTCCGACAATGAGCAGTTCTTC CATSDPTSDNEQFF many TRBV24-1 NA 14 TRBJ2-1
TGTGCCAGCAGTGGTTTAGGTTGGCGGGGGACTTACAATGAGCAGTTCTTC CASSGLGWRGTYNEQFF many TRBV28 TRBD2 17 TRBJ2-1
TGTGCCAGCAGTTTATGGCAGGATACTGGAAACACCATATATTTT CASSLWQDTGNTIYF many TRBV28 NA 15 TRBJ1-3
TGCGCCAGTTCCACTGGACCTAACACCGGGGAGCTGTTTTTT CASSTGPNTGELFF NA TRBV4-1 NA 14 TRBJ2-2
TGCGCCAGCAGCTGGGGCCACAGGGATTCACCCCTCCACTTT CASSWGHRDSPLHF few TRBV5-1 NA 14 TRBJ1-6